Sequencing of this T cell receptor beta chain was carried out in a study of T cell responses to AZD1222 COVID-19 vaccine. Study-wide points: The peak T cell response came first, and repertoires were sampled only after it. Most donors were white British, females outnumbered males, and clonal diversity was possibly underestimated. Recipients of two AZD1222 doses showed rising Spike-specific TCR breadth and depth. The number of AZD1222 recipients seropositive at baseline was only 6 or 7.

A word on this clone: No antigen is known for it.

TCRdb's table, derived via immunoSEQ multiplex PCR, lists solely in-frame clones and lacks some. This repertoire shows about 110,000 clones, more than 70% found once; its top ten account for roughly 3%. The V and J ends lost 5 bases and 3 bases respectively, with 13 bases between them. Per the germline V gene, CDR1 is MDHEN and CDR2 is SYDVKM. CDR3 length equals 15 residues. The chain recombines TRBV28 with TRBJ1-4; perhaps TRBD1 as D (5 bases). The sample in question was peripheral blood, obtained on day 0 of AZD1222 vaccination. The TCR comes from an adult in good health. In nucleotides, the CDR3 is TGTGCCAGCAGTACGGCAGGGCAGGCTAATGAAAAACTGTTTTTT. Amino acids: CASSTAGQANEKLFF.